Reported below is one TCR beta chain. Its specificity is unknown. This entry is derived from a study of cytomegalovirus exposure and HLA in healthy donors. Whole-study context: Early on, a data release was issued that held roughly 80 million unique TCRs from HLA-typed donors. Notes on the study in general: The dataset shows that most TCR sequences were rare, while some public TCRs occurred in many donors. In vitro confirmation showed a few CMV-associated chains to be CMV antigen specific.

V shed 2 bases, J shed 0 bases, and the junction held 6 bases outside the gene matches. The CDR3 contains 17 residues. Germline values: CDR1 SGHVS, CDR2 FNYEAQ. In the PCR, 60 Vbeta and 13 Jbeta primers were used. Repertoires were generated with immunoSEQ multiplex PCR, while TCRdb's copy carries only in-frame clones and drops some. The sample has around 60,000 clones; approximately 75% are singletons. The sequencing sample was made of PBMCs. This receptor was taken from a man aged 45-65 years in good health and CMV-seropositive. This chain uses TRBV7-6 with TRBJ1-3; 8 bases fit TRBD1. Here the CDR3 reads CASSLFPQGGSGNTIYF. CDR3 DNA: TGTGCCAGCAGCTTATTCCCACAGGGGGGCTCTGGAAACACCATATATTTT.